One sample yielded the 20 T cell receptor beta chains listed below, sequenced in a study of blood T cells in healthy people across ages. Then a second PCR, running roughly 6 to 12 cycles, was carried out with a sample-barcoded 5' primer and a J-beta primer mix. TCRdb reanalysed the 5' RACE reads using MiXCR and keeps one entry per CDR3 protein. Of approximately 800,000 distinct CDR3 sequences in the sample, 35% to 40% were seen once. Sequencing used blood. Receptors were obtained from a man aged 18 to 29 in good health.

The rearrangement uses TRBV12-3 or TRBV12-4 and TRBJ2-1; TRBD1 matches at 9 bases. This CDR3 is 15 amino acids long. Trimming at V came to 3 bases and at J to 4 bases, leaving 4 bases not matched to a gene. The CDR3 DNA sequence: TGTGCCAGCAGTTTTACGGGACAGGGTTACAATGAGCAGTTCTTC. Translating it yields CASSFTGQGYNEQFF.

This clonotype was seen more than once but under ten times. J is TRBJ1-2 and V is TRBV25-1; perhaps TRBD1 as D (5 bases). CDR3 size: 15 residues. Trimming cost V 6 bases and J 6 bases, with 20 bases left between them. The V gene's germline CDR1 is MGHDK and CDR2 SYGVNS. The CDR3 sequence is CASSGDGLLLHGYTF. CDR3 sequence (DNA): TGTGCCAGCAGCGGGGACGGCCTCCTTCTGCATGGCTACACCTTC.

In its sample, this clonotype was seen many times. This chain joins TRBV29-1 and TRBJ2-3, with D hard to call. This CDR3 comprises 14 residues. Germline CDR1 SQVTM, CDR2 ANQGSEA. V lost 7 bases to trimming and J lost 2 bases, with 16 bases between them. CDR3: CSATGSIYTDTQYF. The CDR3 coding sequence is TGCAGCGCAACCGGGTCCATCTACACAGATACGCAGTATTTT.

Written as DNA, the CDR3 is TGTGCCAGCACGGGCGTGGGGGCCGCAGATACGCAGTATTTT. Translated, it gives CASTGVGAADTQYF. The V call is TRBV4-2, the J call TRBJ2-3; tentative D call: TRBD1 (6 bases). The CDR3 is 14 residues long. V shed 7 bases and J shed 4 bases, with 15 bases lying between them. Germline V gives CDR1 LGHNA, CDR2 YNFKEQ.

This chain links TRBV7-2 with TRBJ2-1, with D perhaps matching TRBD2 (7 bases). The CDR3 runs to 15 residues. The germline gives CDR1 SGHTA, CDR2 FQGNSA. V was pared by 5 bases and J by 2 bases, with 13 bases between. The CDR3 loop is CASSPPGGAYNEQFF. CDR3 in DNA: TGTGCCAGCAGCCCCCCGGGGGGCGCCTACAATGAGCAGTTCTTC. The entire variable domain, with the rest obtained from reference TRBV7-2 and TRBJ2-1, is as follows: GAGVSQSPSNKVTEKGKDVELRCDPISGHTALYWYRQSLGQGLEFLIYFQGNSAPDKSGLPSDRFSAERTGGSVSTLTIQRTQQEDSAVYLCASSPPGGAYNEQFFGPGTRLTVL.

About this clonotype itself: Being one base from a much bigger clone, this may be a read error. The rearrangement joins TRBV7-2 to TRBJ2-4; D perhaps matches TRBD2 (5 bases). Per the germline V gene, CDR1 is SGHTA and CDR2 is FQGNSA. The CDR3 covers 15 residues. Here the CDR3 DNA reads TGTGCCAGCGCCACGAGGGTTGTGGCCAAACACATTCAGTACTTC. It is translated as CASATRVVAKHIQYF.

This clonotype was recorded a few times. The V gene is TRBV27, the J gene TRBJ2-1; 8 bases line up with TRBD1. Germline-derived CDR1 and CDR2 are MNHEY and SMNVEV (reference sequence). The CDR3 spans 15 residues. The ends lost 6 bases at V and 4 bases at J; junction bases unmatched: 8. This CDR3 reads CASRLPGQAYNEQFF. The CDR3 DNA sequence: TGTGCCAGCAGACTCCCGGGACAGGCTTACAATGAGCAGTTCTTC.

V gene TRBV5-1 combines with J gene TRBJ2-1; 12 bases align to TRBD2. The CDR3 has 16 residues. Per germline, CDR1 SGHRS and CDR2 YFSETQ. After removal of 2 bases from V and 4 bases from J, the junction contained 4 bases not matched to a gene. The CDR3 nucleotides are TGCGCCAGCAGCTTCGAAGGGACTAGCGGGTACAATGAGCAGTTCTTC. The encoded protein is CASSFEGTSGYNEQFF.

This clonotype was seen more than once but under ten times. The J gene is TRBJ1-5, the V gene TRBV9; D not resolved. The length of the CDR3 is 14 residues. Trimming removed 4 bases from V and 0 bases from J, with 8 bases in between. Per germline, CDR1 SGDLS and CDR2 YYNGEE. The CDR3 DNA reads TGTGCCAGCAGCATAGACGGTAGCAATCAGCCCCAGCATTTT. Its protein is CASSIDGSNQPQHF.

This clonotype is a singleton in its sample. The rearrangement joins TRBV20-1 to TRBJ1-4; 11 bases line up with TRBD1. The CDR3 has 13 residues. CDR1 DFQATT and CDR2 SNEGSKA come from the germline V gene (reference sequence). J gave up 8 bases and V 5 bases, and 4 bases lay outside the gene matches. CDR3 DNA: TGCAGTGCTGGTGGGACAGGGGGAGAAAAACTGTTTTTT. Protein sequence: CSAGGTGGEKLFF.

The gene calls are TRBV25-1 and TRBJ1-2; D not resolved. Trimming stripped 4 bases from V and 7 bases from J, with 13 bases between. This CDR3 is 13 amino acids long. The germline V gene encodes CDR1 MGHDK and CDR2 SYGVNS. The CDR3 DNA is TGTGCCAGCAGTGGTGGTACACCAAGTGGCTACACCTTC. Its protein product is CASSGGTPSGYTF.

The chain carries TRBV4-1 and TRBJ1-1; D perhaps matches TRBD1 (5 bases). Germline V gene lookup returns CDR1 MGHRA and CDR2 YSYEKL. Trimming shortened V by 0 bases and J by 1 base, and 9 bases separated the two germline ends. This CDR3 spans 15 amino acids. CDR3 in amino acids: CASSQDGAENTEAFF. The CDR3 nucleotides are TGCGCCAGCAGCCAAGATGGGGCGGAGAACACTGAAGCTTTCTTT.

This clonotype was observed a few times. V is TRBV13 and J is TRBJ2-1, with TRBD2 matching over 7 bases. Germline CDR1 and CDR2: PRHDT and FYEKMQ (reference sequence). V shed 7 bases and J 4 bases; nucleotides not matched to a gene: 10. CDR3 length: 15 amino acids. CDR3 amino acids: CASTEGLDYYNEQFF. Here the CDR3 DNA reads TGTGCCAGCACCGAAGGACTAGACTATTACAATGAGCAGTTCTTC. The complete variable domain, with remaining parts taken from reference TRBV13 and TRBJ2-1, reads AAGVIQSPRHLIKEKRETATLKCYPIPRHDTVYWYQQGPGQDPQFLISFYEKMQSDKGSIPDRFSAQQFSDYHSELNMSSLELGDSALYFCASTEGLDYYNEQFFGPGTRLTVL.

The chain joins TRBV9 to TRBJ1-3; the D gene is possibly TRBD1 (5 bases). V lost 0 bases and J lost 1, with 8 bases in between. In germline, CDR1 is SGDLS, CDR2 YYNGEE. The CDR3 runs to 15 residues. CDR3: CASSVVGGSGNTIYF. The CDR3, as DNA: TGTGCCAGCAGCGTAGTTGGGGGGTCTGGAAACACCATATATTTT.

This chain uses TRBV30 with TRBJ1-1; the match to TRBD1 covers 8 bases. Germline trimming cut 5 bases from V and 7 bases from J; bases unmatched to any gene: 9. This CDR3 region has 13 residues. CDR1 is GTSNPN, CDR2 SVGIG, per germline (reference sequence). CDR3 in DNA: TGTGCCTGGTCTGCAGGGGGCCATGGTGAAGCTTTCTTT. Protein: CAWSAGGHGEAFF.

This clonotype was seen many times. The chain uses TRBV6-2 or TRBV6-3 and TRBJ2-5, with TRBD2 as a possible D gene (5 bases). The CDR3 is made up of 14 amino acids. The V end was cut by 10 bases, the J end by 0 bases, with 15 bases between. Germline V lookup: CDR1 MNHEY, CDR2 SVGEGT. The CDR3 sequence is CATNGRRYQETQYF. The CDR3 DNA reads as TGTGCCACCAACGGTCGGAGGTACCAAGAGACCCAGTACTTC.

This clonotype was seen a few times. A much larger clone is a single base away; this may be a read error. V usage is TRBV7-9 and J usage is TRBJ2-3; D is unclear. Germline V lookup: CDR1 SEHNR, CDR2 FQNEAQ (reference sequence). Trimming left V 3 bases short and J 2 bases short, with 9 bases between. The CDR3 runs 14 residues. The CDR3 bases are TGTGCCAGCAGCTTTGGGCAGGACACAGATACGCAGTATTTT. It codes for CASSFGQDTDTQYF.

This sequence joins TRBV28 and TRBJ2-2, with D possibly TRBD1 on 6 matching bases. V gave up 5 bases and J gave up 4 bases, with 11 bases separating them. CDR3 length equals 14 residues. Germline CDR1 MDHEN, CDR2 SYDVKM. The CDR3 DNA reads as TGTGCCAGCAGTACAGGGTTGGGCACCGGGGAGCTGTTTTTT. This codes for CASSTGLGTGELFF.

A remark on this clonotype: This may come from a read error, since a much larger clone is one base off. The chain carries TRBV29-1 and TRBJ2-3; D not certain. CDR3 length: 13 residues. Germline CDR1 SQVTM, CDR2 ANQGSEA. The CDR3 region is CTTNRLGTDTQYF. CDR3 DNA: TGCACCACCAACCGGTTGGGCACAGATACGCAGTATTTT.

This clonotype was seen at least ten times. V is TRBV4-2 and J is TRBJ2-3; TRBD2 agrees at 12 bases. The CDR3 has 18 residues. Trimming cost V 4 bases and J 3 bases; bases outside gene matches: 11. The germline gives CDR1 LGHNA, CDR2 YNFKEQ. The CDR3 coding sequence is TGTGCCAGCAGCCTGAAGTCAGGGACTAGCGGGTCTACAGATACGCAGTATTTT. Protein sequence: CASSLKSGTSGSTDTQYF.